This paragraph covers one T cell receptor (beta chain) sequence. The CDR3 sequence is 14 residues long. After removal of 4 bases from V and 3 bases from J, the junction contained 3 bases not matched to a gene. Germline-derived CDR1 and CDR2 are SQVTM and ANQGSEA. The source of the sample is a study of CD8 T cells in Susac syndrome. Reverse transcription used roughly 0.45 to 1 ug RNA and random hexamers. Each CDR3 protein gets one entry after TCRdb re-called the immunoSEQ multiplex PCR reads with MiXCR. The top ten hold about 0.09% of the sample, which has nearly 200,000 distinct CDR3 sequences, around 96% seen once.

The specimen sequenced was CD4+ T cells from PBMCs. The TCR comes from a human donor with multiple sclerosis. The rearrangement joins TRBV29-1 to TRBJ2-3; 11 positions agree with TRBD2. The CDR3 bases are TGCAGCGTTGTGACTAGCGGGAAGACAGATACGCAGTATTTT. Translated: CSVVTSGKTDTQYF.